This TCR beta chain derives from a study of blood T cells in healthy people across ages. Study-level findings and limits: Changes seen in expanded clonotypes were possibly confounded by donor CMV status left unknown.

The CDR3 contains 13 residues. Germline V lookup: CDR1 LGHDT, CDR2 YNNKEL (reference sequence). V lost 0 bases and J lost 6, with 9 bases in between. To note about this clonotype: Its antigen remains unknown.

For the second PCR, which ran for roughly 6 to 12 cycles, a sample-barcoded 5' primer and a J-beta primer mix were used. The authors tagged each cDNA molecule using a template-switch adaptor with 12 random nucleotides. From the 5' RACE reads, TCRdb called clonotypes with MiXCR, one entry per CDR3 protein. The repertoire holds 910,000 or so distinct CDR3 sequences, about 53% seen once, with 20% to 25% in the top ten. The rearrangement uses TRBV3-1 and TRBJ2-7; tentatively, D is TRBD1 (6 bases). The sequencing input was blood. This clonotype was obtained from an older woman in good health. The CDR3 nucleotides read TGTGCCAGCAGCCAAGATCAGGGGACCGAGCAGTACTTC. Its translation is CASSQDQGTEQYF.